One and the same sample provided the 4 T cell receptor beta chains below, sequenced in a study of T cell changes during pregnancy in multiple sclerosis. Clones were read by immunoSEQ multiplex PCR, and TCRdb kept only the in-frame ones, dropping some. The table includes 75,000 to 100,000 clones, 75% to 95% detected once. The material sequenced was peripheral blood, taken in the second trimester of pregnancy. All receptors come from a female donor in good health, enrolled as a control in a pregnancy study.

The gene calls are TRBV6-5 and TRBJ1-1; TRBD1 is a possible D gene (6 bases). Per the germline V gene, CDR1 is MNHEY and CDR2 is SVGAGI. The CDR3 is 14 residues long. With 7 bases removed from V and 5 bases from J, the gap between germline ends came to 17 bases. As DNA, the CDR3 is TGTGCCAGCATCGACGCGGGGGGCCGGACTGAAGCTTTCTTT. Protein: CASIDAGGRTEAFF.

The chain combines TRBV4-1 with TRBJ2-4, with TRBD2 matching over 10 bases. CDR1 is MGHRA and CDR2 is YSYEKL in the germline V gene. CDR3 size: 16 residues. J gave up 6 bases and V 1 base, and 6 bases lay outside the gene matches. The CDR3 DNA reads TGCGCCAGCAGCCAAGTGTTTCCTAGCGGGAGAAACATTCAGTACTTC. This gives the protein CASSQVFPSGRNIQYF.

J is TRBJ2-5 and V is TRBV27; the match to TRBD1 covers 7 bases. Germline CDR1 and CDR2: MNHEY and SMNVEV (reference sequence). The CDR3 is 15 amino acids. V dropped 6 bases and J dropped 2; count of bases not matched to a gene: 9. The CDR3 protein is CASSPLGQIQETQYF. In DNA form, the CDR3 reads TGTGCCAGCAGCCCCCTGGGACAGATACAAGAGACCCAGTACTTC.

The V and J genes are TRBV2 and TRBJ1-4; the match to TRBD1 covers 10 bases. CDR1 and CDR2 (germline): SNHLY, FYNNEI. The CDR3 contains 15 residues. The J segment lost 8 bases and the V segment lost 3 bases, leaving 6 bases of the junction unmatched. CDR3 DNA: TGTGCCAGCAGTGAGTGGGGACAGGGGTTCGAAAAACTGTTTTTT. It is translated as CASSEWGQGFEKLFF.